Listed below are T cell receptor beta chains from one sample, sequenced in a study of Ad26.COV2.S vaccination and SARS-CoV-2 variants. Some clones are missing from TCRdb's copy, which holds only in-frame ones; the method was immunoSEQ multiplex PCR. The sample shows about 480,000 clones, around 88% of them seen only once. The sequences come from peripheral blood, collected in a trial of Ad26.COV2.S vaccine versus placebo. The receptors were gathered from a person aged 18-65 years who received the Ad26.COV2.S COVID-19 vaccine or a placebo. Both conserved end residues are part of each CDR3. Each record gives: D gene, clone size, V gene, J gene, CDR3 DNA, CDR3 protein. A D gene is named only where the DNA matches it firmly. Clone size is stated in some rows and not others, as once, few, many or a class when expanded.

>.|.|TRBV7-9|TRBJ1-4
TGTGCCAGCAGCTTAGGACGGGGAACTAATGAAAAACTGTTTTTT
CASSLGRGTNEKLFF
>TRBD2|.|TRBV10-3|TRBJ2-5
TGTGCCATCAGTGAGTCTAAGAGCGGGAGTAGGTCCGTGGAGACCCAGTACTTC
CAISESKSGSRSVETQYF
>TRBD1|.|TRBV7-3|TRBJ1-2
TGTGCCAGCAGCTTAACGAGCGACAGGGGAGGAAGCTACACCTTC
CASSLTSDRGGSYTF
>TRBD1|.|TRBV28|TRBJ2-2
TGTGCCAGCAGCCGCATCGGACAGGGTGGCACCGGGGAGCTGTTTTTT
CASSRIGQGGTGELFF
>.|once|TRBV2|TRBJ2-1
TGTGCCAGCAGTCCTAGACGGACAGAGCAGTTCTTC
CASSPRRTEQFF
>TRBD1|few|TRBV7-9|TRBJ1-5
TGTGCCAGCAGCTTAGGGGACAGGGGCAATCAGCCCCAGCATTTT
CASSLGDRGNQPQHF
>.|.|TRBV5-6|TRBJ2-4
TGTGCCAGTAAGCACAGGGAAAAAAACATTCAGTACTTC
CASKHREKNIQYF
>.|.|TRBV19|TRBJ2-1
TGTGCCAGTAGTCCCGCCCCCCCCTCCTACAATGAGCAGTTCTTC
CASSPAPPSYNEQFF
>TRBD1|.|TRBV3-1/TRBV3-2|TRBJ2-7
TGTGCCAGCAGCCAAGATAGGATAGGGGACAGAACCTACGAGCAGTACTTC
CASSQDRIGDRTYEQYF
>.|.|TRBV6-5|TRBJ1-1
TGTGCCAGCACCCTCCGCAGTGGGCTGAACACTGAAGCTTTCTTT
CASTLRSGLNTEAFF
>.|few|TRBV5-6|TRBJ2-7
TGTGCCAGCAGCTTTGGGTACGAGCAGTACTTC
CASSFGYEQYF
>TRBD1|.|TRBV28|TRBJ2-1
TGTGCCAGCAGTTTCGTCCAGGGGGCGATTAACAATGAGCAGTTCTTC
CASSFVQGAINNEQFF
>.|.|TRBV15|TRBJ2-1
TGTGCCACCAGCAGAGCTTATGAGGGTTGGGTCCCGTTCTTC
CATSRAYEGWVPFF
>TRBD2|.|TRBV7-2|TRBJ2-5
TGTGCCAGCAGCGTAACTAGCGGGTCGACCCAAGAGACCCAGTACTTC
CASSVTSGSTQETQYF
>TRBD2|.|TRBV19|TRBJ2-1
TGTGCCAGTAGTATGGGACTAGCGGGAGTATTTTATGAGCAGTTCTTC
CASSMGLAGVFYEQFF
>.|.|TRBV28|TRBJ1-4
TGTGCCAGCAGTTTGGGAGGCAGCACTGAAAAACTGTTTTTT
CASSLGGSTEKLFF
>.|.|TRBV6-5|TRBJ1-2
TGTGCCAGCAGAGAGGCAGGGCCGATCTACTATGGCTACACCTTC
CASREAGPIYYGYTF
>TRBD1|.|TRBV6-5|TRBJ2-7
TGTGCCAGCAGCCCCCCGGGCAGGGGGCGCGGCGAGCAGTACTTC
CASSPPGRGRGEQYF
>.|.|TRBV15|TRBJ2-3
TGTGCCACCAGCCTCATAGGGACTTTATTTAGCACAGATACGCAGTATTTT
CATSLIGTLFSTDTQYF
>.|.|TRBV24-1|TRBJ1-2
TGTGCCACCAGTGACCACACCATCAGAGGCTACACCTTC
CATSDHTIRGYTF
>.|.|TRBV3-1/TRBV3-2|TRBJ2-1
TGTGCCAGCAGCCAATCTTTAGGGTTCGGAAGGGTGGTTCGTATCGGGGACAATGAGCAGTTCTTC
CASSQSLGFGRVVRIGDNEQFF
>TRBD2|once|TRBV7-2|TRBJ2-7
TGTGCCAGCAGCCAACTCTTCTCGGGGGGGCTAGCGGCCTACGAGCAGTACTTC
CASSQLFSGGLAAYEQYF
>.|.|TRBV5-6|TRBJ1-5
TGTGCCAGCAGCAAACGTCGTATAGGACAGAATCAGCCCCAGCATTTT
CASSKRRIGQNQPQHF
>.|once|TRBV7-8|TRBJ2-1
TGTGCCAGCAGCCCACGTTGGGGTTCGATATATGAGCAGTTCTTC
CASSPRWGSIYEQFF
>TRBD1|few|TRBV7-2|TRBJ1-1
TGTGCCAGCAGCTTAGGGACAGGGGTTAAAGCTTTCTTT
CASSLGTGVKAFF
>.|once|TRBV7-8|TRBJ2-7
TGTGCCAGCAGCCCCCGAAGGGAGGCAACCTACGAGCAGTACTTC
CASSPRREATYEQYF
>.|.|TRBV7-3|TRBJ2-1
TGTGCCAGCAGCTTCTTCCCAGGGGGGACCTCTTCATACAATGAGCAGTTCTTC
CASSFFPGGTSSYNEQFF
>.|.|TRBV11-2|TRBJ2-3
TGTGCCAGCAGCCCCCAAAGTGGAGATACGCAGTATTTT
CASSPQSGDTQYF
>.|once|TRBV6-1|TRBJ2-2
TGTGCCAGCAGGGGAAATGGGCTGACCGGGGAGCTGTTTTTT
CASRGNGLTGELFF
>TRBD2|.|TRBV6-5|TRBJ2-5
TGTGCCAGCAGGCAGACTAGCGGGAGACAAGAGACCCAGTACTTC
CASRQTSGRQETQYF
>TRBD1|.|TRBV2|TRBJ1-1
TGTGCCAGCAGTTCTGGGACAGGGGGAAACACTGAAGCTTTCTTT
CASSSGTGGNTEAFF
>TRBD2|.|TRBV28|TRBJ2-3
TGTGCCAGCAGCCCGACGGGCCGGGGGGGTGATACGCAGTATTTT
CASSPTGRGGDTQYF
>TRBD2|.|TRBV27|TRBJ2-7
TGTGCCAGCAGTTTAGGGACTAACACGTACGAGCAGTACTTC
CASSLGTNTYEQYF
>.|.|TRBV6-2/TRBV6-3|TRBJ2-7
TGTGCCAGCAGTTTCGCGGGGAACGAGCAGTACTTC
CASSFAGNEQYF
>TRBD2|.|TRBV5-1|TRBJ2-1
TGCGCCAGCAGCTTGGGCGGGAGCTCCTACAATGAGCAGTTCTTC
CASSLGGSSYNEQFF